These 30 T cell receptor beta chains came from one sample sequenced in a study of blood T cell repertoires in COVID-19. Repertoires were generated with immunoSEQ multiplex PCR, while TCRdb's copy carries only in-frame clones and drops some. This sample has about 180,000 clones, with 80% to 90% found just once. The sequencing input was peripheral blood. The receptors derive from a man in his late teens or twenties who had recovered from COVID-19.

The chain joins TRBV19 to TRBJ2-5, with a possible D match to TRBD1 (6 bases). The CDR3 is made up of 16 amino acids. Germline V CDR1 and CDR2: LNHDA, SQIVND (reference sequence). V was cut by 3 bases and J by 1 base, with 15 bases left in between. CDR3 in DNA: TGTGCCAGTAGTATCGGGACATACGCGATCCAAGAGACCCAGTACTTC. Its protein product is CASSIGTYAIQETQYF.

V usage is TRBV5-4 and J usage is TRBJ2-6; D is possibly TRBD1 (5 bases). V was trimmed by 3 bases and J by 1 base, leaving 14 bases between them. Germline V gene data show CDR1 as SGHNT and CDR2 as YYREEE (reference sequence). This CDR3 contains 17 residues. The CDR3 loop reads CASSSRGLGSGANVLTF. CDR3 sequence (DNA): TGTGCCAGCAGCTCTAGGGGCCTGGGGTCTGGGGCCAACGTCCTGACTTTC.

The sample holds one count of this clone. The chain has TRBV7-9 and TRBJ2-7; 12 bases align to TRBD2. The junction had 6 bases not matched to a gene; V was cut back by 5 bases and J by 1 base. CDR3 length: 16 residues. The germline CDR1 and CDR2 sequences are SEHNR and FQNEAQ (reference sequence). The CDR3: CASSPTGLAGSYEQYF. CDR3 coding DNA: TGTGCCAGCAGCCCCACCGGACTAGCGGGGTCCTACGAGCAGTACTTC.

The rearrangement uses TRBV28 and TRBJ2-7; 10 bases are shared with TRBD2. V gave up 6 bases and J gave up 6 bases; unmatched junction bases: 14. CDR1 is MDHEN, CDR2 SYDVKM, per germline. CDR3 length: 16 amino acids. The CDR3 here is CASRSQAGGPQGEQYF. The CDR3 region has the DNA TGTGCCAGCAGGAGTCAAGCGGGAGGGCCACAAGGCGAGCAGTACTTC.

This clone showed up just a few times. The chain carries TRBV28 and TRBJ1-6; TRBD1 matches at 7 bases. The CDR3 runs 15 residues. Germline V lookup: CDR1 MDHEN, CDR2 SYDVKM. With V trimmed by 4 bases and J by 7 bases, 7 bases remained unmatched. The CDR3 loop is CASSWDSPLNSPLHF. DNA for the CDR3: TGTGCCAGCAGTTGGGACAGCCCTTTGAATTCACCCCTCCACTTT.

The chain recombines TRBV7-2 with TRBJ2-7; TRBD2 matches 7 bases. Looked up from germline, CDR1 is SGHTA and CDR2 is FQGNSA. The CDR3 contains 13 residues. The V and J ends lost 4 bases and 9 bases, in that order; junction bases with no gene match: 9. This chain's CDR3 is CASSSSPGLLQYF. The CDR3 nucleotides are TGTGCCAGCAGCTCCAGCCCGGGACTACTGCAGTACTTC.

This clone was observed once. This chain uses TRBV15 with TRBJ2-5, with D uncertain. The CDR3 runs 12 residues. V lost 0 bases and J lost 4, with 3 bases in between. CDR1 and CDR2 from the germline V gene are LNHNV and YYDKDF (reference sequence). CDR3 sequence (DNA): TGTGCCACCAGCAGAGATATAGAGACCCAGTACTTC. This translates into CATSRDIETQYF.

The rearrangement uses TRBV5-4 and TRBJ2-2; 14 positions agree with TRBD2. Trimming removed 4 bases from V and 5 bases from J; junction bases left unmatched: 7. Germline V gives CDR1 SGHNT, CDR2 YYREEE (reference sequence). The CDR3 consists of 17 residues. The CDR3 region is CASSPGLAGVVTGELFF. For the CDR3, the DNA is TGTGCCAGCAGCCCGGGACTAGCGGGAGTTGTGACCGGGGAGCTGTTTTTT.

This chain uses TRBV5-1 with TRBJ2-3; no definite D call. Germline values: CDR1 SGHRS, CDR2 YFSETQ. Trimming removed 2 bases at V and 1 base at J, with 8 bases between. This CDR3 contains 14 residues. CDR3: CASSFGQGTDTQYF. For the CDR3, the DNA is TGCGCCAGCAGCTTTGGCCAGGGCACAGATACGCAGTATTTT.

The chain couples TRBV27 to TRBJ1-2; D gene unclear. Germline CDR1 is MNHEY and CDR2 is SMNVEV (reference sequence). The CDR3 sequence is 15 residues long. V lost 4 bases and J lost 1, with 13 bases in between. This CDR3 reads CASSSIQTFNYGYTF. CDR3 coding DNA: TGTGCCAGCAGTTCTATTCAAACGTTTAACTATGGCTACACCTTC.

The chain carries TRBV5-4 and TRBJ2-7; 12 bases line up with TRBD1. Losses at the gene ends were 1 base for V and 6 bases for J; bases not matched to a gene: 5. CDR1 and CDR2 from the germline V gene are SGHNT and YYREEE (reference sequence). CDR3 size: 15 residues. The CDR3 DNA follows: TGTGCCAGCAGCTTGCCGGGACAGGGGGCTTTCGAGCAGTACTTC. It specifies CASSLPGQGAFEQYF. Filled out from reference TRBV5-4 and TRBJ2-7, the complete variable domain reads ETGVTQSPTHLIKTRGQQVTLRCSSQSGHNTVSWYQQALGQGPQFIFQYYREEENGRGNFPPRFSGLQFPNYSSELNVNALELDDSALYLCASSLPGQGAFEQYFGPGTRLTVT.

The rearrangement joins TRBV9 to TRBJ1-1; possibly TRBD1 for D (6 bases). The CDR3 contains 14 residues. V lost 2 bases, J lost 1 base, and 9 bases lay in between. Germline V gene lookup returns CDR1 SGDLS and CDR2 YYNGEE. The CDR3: CASSVDSWNTEAFF. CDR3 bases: TGTGCCAGCAGCGTGGACAGTTGGAACACTGAAGCTTTCTTT.

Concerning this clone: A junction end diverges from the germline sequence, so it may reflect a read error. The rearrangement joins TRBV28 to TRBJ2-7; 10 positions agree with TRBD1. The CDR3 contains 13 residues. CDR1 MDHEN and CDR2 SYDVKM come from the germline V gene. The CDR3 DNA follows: TGTGCCAGCAGACAACAACAGACAGGGGGCTTGAACTTC. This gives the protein CASRQQQTGGLNF.

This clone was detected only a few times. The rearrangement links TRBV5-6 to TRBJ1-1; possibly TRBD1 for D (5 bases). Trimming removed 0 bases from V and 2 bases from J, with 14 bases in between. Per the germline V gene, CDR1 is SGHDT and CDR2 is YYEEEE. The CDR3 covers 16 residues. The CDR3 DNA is TGTGCCAGCAGCTTGGAAAGGGGTAGAGGAAACACTGAAGCTTTCTTT. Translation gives CASSLERGRGNTEAFF.

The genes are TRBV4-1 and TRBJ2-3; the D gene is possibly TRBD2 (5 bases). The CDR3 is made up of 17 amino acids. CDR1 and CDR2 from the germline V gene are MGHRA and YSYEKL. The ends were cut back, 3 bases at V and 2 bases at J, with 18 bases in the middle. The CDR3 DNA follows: TGCGCCAGCAGCCAGAAGGCTCCTAGCACGTACACAGATACGCAGTATTTT. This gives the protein CASSQKAPSTYTDTQYF.

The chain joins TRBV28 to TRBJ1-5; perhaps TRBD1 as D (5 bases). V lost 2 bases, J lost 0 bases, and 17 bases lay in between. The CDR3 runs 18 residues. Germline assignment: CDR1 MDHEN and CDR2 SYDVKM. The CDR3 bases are TGTGCCAGCAGTTTACCCCCCGGGACTTTCAATAGCAATCAGCCCCAGCATTTT. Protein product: CASSLPPGTFNSNQPQHF.

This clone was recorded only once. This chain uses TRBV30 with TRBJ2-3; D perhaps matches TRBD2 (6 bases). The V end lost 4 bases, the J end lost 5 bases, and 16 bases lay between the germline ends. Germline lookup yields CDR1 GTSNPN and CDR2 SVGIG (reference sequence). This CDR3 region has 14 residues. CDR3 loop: CAWTHGGLGDTQYF. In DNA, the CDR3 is TGTGCCTGGACCCACGGAGGGTTGGGAGATACGCAGTATTTT.

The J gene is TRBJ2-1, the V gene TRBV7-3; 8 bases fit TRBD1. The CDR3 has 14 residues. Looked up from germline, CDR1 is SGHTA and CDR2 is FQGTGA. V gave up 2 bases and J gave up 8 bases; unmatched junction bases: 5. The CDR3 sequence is CASSLDRGYDEQFF. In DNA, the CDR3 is TGTGCCAGCAGCTTAGACAGGGGATATGATGAGCAGTTCTTC.

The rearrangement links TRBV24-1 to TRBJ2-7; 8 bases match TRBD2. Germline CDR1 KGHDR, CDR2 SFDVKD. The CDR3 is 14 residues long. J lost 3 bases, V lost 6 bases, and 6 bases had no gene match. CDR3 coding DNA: TGTGCCACCAGTAGCGGGACTAGGGACTACGAGCAGTACTTC. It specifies CATSSGTRDYEQYF.

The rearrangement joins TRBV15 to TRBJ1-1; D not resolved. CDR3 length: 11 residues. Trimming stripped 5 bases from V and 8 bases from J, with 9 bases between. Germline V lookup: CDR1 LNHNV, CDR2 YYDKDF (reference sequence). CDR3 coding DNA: TGTGCCACCAGCGAACGAGGGGAAGCTTTCTTT. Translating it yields CATSERGEAFF.

The CDR3 DNA follows: TGTGCCAGCAGCCCACCCTGGGACTTGAACACAGATACGCAGTATTTT. It encodes CASSPPWDLNTDTQYF. V gene TRBV13 combines with J gene TRBJ2-3, with D perhaps TRBD2 (6 bases). Trimming took off 5 bases at V and 2 bases at J, with 17 bases between the two ends. Germline V gene data show CDR1 as PRHDT and CDR2 as FYEKMQ (reference sequence). The length of the CDR3 is 16 residues.

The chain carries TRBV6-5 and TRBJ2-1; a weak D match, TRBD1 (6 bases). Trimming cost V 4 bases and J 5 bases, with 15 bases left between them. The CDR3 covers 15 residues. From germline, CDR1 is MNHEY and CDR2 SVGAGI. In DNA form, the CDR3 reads TGTGCCAGCAGTTGGCAGGGGATTCCTAACAATGAGCAGTTCTTC. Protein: CASSWQGIPNNEQFF.

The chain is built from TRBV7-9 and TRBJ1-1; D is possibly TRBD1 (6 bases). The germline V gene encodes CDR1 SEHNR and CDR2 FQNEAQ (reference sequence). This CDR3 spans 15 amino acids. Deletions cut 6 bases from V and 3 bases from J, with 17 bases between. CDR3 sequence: CASSRYRDADTEAFF. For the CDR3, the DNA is TGTGCCAGCAGTCGTTACAGGGACGCGGACACTGAAGCTTTCTTT.

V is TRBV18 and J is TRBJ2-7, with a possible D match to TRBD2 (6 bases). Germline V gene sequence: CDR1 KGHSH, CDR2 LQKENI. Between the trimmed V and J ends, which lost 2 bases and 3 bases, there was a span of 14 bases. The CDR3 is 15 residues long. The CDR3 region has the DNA TGTGCCAGCTCACCAACCGGGGAGGCATACTACGAGCAGTACTTC. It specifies CASSPTGEAYYEQYF.

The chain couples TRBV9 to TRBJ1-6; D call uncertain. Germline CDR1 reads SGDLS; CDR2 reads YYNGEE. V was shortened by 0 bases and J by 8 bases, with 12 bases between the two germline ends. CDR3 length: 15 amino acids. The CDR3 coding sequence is TGTGCCAGCAGCGTAGATGGGAGGTGGGATTCACCCCTCCACTTT. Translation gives CASSVDGRWDSPLHF.

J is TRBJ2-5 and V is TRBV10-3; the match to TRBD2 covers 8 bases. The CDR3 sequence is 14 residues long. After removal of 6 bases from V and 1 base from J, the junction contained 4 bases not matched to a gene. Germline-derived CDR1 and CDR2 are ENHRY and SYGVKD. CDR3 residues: CAISGGASQETQYF. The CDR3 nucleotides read TGTGCCATCAGCGGGGGGGCCAGCCAAGAGACCCAGTACTTC.

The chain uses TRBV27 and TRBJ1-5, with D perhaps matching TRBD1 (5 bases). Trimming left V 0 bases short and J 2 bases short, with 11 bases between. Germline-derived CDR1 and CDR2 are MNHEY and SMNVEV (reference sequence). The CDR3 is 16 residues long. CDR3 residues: CASSLSRRARNQPQHF. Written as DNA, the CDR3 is TGTGCCAGCAGTTTATCCCGCAGGGCACGCAATCAGCCCCAGCATTTT.

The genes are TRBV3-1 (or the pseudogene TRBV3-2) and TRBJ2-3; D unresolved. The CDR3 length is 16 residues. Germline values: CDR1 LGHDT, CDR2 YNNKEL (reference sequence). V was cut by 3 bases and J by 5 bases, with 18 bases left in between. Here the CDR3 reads CASSQEMEYRLDTQYF. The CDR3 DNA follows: TGTGCCAGCAGCCAGGAGATGGAGTACCGTTTAGATACGCAGTATTTT.

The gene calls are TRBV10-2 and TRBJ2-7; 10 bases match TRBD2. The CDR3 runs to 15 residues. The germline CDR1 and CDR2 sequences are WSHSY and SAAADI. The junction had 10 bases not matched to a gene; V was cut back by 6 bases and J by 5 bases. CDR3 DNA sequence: TGCGCCAGCAGCCGCGCTAGCGGGAGATCCGACGAGCAGTACTTC. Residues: CASSRASGRSDEQYF.

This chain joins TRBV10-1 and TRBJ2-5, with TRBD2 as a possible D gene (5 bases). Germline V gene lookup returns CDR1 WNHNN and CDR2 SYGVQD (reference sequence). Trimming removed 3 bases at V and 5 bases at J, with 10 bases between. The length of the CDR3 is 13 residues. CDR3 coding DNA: TGCGCCAGCAGTGAAATCCCGGGGGAGACCCAGTACTTC. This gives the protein CASSEIPGETQYF.